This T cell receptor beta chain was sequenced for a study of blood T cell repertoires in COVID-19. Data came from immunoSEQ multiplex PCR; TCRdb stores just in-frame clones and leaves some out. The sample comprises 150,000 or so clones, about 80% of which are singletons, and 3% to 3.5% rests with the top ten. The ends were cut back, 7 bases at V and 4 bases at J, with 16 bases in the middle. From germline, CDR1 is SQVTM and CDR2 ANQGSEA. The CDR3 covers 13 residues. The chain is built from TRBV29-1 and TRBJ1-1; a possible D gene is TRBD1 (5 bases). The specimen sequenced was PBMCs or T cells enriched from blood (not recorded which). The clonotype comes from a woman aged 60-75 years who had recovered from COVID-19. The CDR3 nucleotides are TGCAGCGCCATACCCAGGGATCGCACTGAAGCTTTCTTT. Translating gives CSAIPRDRTEAFF.